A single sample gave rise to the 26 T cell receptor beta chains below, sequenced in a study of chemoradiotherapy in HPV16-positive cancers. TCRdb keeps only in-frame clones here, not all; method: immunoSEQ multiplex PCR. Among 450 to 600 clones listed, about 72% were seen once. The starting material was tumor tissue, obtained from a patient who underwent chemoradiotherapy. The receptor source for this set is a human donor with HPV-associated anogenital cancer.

The CDR3 nucleotides read TGTGCAGCTACAGGGGGCTGGGATAATTCACCCCTCCACTTT. This sequence encodes CAATGGWDNSPLHF. The chain links TRBV30 to TRBJ1-6; 9 positions match TRBD1. The CDR3 length is 14 residues. Germline V gene sequence: CDR1 GTSNPN, CDR2 SVGIG (reference sequence).

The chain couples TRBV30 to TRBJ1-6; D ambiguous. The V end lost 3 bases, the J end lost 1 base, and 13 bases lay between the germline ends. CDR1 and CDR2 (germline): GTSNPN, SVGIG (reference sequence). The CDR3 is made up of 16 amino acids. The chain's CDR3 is CAWRRADYSYNSPLHF. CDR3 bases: TGTGCCTGGAGAAGGGCAGATTATTCCTATAATTCACCCCTCCACTTT.

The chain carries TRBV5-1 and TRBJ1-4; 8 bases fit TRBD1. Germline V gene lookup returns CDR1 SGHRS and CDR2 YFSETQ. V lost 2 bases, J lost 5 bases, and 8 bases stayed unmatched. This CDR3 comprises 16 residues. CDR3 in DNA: TGCGCCAGCAGCTTCGACAGGGGAATTATGAATGAAAAACTGTTTTTT. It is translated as CASSFDRGIMNEKLFF.

The CDR3 region is CASSEALAPTQSTQYF. CDR3 nucleotide sequence: TGTGCCAGCAGTGAAGCGCTAGCTCCCACGCAGAGTACGCAGTATTTT. The rearrangement uses TRBV2 and TRBJ2-3; tentative D call: TRBD2 (5 bases). V lost 0 bases, J lost 8 bases, and 18 bases lay in between. Germline CDR1 is SNHLY and CDR2 is FYNNEI. The CDR3 is made up of 16 amino acids.

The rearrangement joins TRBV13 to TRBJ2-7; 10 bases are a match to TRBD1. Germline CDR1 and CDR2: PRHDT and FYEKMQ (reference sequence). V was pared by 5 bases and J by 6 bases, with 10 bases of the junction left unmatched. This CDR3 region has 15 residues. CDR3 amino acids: CASSPGGTGDPEQYF. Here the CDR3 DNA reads TGTGCCAGCAGCCCTGGGGGGACAGGGGATCCCGAGCAGTACTTC.

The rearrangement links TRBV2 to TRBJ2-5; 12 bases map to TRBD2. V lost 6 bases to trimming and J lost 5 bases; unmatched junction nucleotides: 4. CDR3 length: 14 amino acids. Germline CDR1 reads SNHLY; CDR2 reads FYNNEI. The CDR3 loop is CASRLAGGMETQYF. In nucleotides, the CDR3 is TGTGCCAGCAGACTAGCGGGAGGTATGGAGACCCAGTACTTC.

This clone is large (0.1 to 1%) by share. DNA for the CDR3: TGCAGCGTCCCGAGTGGCAGGGGGCATGGCTACACCTTC. As protein: CSVPSGRGHGYTF. The chain employs TRBV29-1 and TRBJ1-2; 8 nucleotides align to TRBD1. The V segment lost 6 bases and the J segment 6 bases; nucleotides outside the gene matches: 9. The CDR3 is 13 residues long. Germline-derived CDR1 and CDR2 are SQVTM and ANQGSEA.

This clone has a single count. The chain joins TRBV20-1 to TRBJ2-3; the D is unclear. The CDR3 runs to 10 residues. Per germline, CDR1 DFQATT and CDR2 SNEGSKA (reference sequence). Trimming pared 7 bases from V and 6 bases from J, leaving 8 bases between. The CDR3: CSGPGDTQYF. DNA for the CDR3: TGCAGTGGACCCGGGGATACGCAGTATTTT.

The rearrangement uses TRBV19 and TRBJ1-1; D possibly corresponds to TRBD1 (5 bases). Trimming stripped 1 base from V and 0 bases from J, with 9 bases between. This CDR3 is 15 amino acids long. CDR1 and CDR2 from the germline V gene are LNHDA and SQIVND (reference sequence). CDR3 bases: TGTGCCAGTAGTATAGGAGACAGCTTGAACACTGAAGCTTTCTTT. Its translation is CASSIGDSLNTEAFF. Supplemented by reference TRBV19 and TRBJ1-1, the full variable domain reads DGGITQSPKYLFRKEGQNVTLSCEQNLNHDAMYWYRQDPGQGLRLIYYSQIVNDFQKGDIAEGYSVSREKKESFPLTVTSAQKNPTAFYLCASSIGDSLNTEAFFGQGTRLTVV.

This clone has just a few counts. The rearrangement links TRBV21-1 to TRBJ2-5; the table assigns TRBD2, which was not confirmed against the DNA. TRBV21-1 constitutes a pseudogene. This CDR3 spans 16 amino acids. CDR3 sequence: CASSWERYTFSETQYF. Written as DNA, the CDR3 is TGTGCCAGCAGTTGGGAGCGCTACACTTTCTCTGAGACCCAGTACTTC.

The CDR3 is CASPIRIGLEDYEQYF. The CDR3 DNA reads as TGTGCCAGCCCTATCCGAATTGGACTAGAGGACTACGAGCAGTACTTC. The gene calls are TRBV28 and TRBJ2-7; 7 bases fit TRBD2. Germline assignment: CDR1 MDHEN and CDR2 SYDVKM. V lost 8 bases and J lost 3; bases outside the gene matches: 16. The CDR3 extends over 16 amino acids.

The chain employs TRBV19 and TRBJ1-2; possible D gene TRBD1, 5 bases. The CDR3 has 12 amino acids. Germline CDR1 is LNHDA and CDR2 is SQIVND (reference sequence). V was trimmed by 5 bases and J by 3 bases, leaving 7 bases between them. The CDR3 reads CASSQGYYGYTF. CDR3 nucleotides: TGTGCCAGTAGTCAGGGATACTATGGCTACACCTTC.

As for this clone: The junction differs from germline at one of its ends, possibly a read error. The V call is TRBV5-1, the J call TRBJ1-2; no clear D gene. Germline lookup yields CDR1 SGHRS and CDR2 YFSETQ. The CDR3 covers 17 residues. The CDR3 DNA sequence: TGCGCCAGCAGATTGGCGGACCCCGCTTTGGCGGACTATGGCTACACCTTC. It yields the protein CASRLADPALADYGYTF.

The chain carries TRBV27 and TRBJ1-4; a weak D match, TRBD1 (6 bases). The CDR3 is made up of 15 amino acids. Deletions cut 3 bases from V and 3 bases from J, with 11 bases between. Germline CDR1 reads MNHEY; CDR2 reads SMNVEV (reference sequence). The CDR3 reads CASSLIRGANEKLFF. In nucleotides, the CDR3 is TGTGCCAGCAGTTTGATCAGGGGAGCTAATGAAAAACTGTTTTTT.

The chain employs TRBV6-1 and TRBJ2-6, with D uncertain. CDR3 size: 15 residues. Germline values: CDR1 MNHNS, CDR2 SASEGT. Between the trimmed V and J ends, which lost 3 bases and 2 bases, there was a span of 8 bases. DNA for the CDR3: TGTGCCAGCAGTGAGGCAGAAACTGGGGCCAACGTCCTGACTTTC. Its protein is CASSEAETGANVLTF.

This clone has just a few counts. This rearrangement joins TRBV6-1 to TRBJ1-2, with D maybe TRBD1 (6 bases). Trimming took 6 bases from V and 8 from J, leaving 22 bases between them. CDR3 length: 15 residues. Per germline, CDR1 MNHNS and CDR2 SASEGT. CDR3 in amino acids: CASSHGQLSLRGYTF. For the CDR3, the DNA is TGTGCCAGCAGCCATGGACAGCTCTCTTTGAGAGGCTACACCTTC.

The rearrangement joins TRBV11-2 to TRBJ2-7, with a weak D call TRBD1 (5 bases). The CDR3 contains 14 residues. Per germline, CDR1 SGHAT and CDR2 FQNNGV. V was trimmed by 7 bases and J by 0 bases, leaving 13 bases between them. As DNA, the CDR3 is TGTGCCAGCAAACCACAGGTCTACTCCTACGAGCAGTACTTC. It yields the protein CASKPQVYSYEQYF.

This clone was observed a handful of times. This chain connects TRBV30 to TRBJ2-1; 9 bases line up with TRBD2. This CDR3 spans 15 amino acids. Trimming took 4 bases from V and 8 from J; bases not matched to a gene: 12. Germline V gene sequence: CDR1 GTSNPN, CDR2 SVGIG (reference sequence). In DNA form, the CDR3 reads TGTGCCTGGACCTTAGGAGCGGGGGGTACCGATGAGCAGTTCTTC. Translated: CAWTLGAGGTDEQFF.

CDR3 in amino acids: CASSIDQGKAFF. CDR3 bases: TGTGCCAGTAGTATTGATCAGGGAAAAGCTTTCTTT. The chain employs TRBV19 and TRBJ1-1, with D perhaps TRBD1 (5 bases). CDR3 size: 12 residues. Germline V gives CDR1 LNHDA, CDR2 SQIVND (reference sequence). Trimming stripped 3 bases from V and 9 bases from J, with 11 bases between.

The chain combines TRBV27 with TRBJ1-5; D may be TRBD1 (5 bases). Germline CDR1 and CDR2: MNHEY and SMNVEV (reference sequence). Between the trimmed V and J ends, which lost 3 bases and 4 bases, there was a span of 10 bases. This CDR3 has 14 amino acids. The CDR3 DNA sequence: TGTGCCAGCAGTTTTGGGGGGTTTAATCAGCCCCAGCATTTT. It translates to CASSFGGFNQPQHF.

CDR3: CASSVESQGLAGNTIYF. CDR3 sequence (DNA): TGTGCCAGCAGCGTCGAGTCACAGGGACTCGCTGGAAACACCATATATTTT. This chain uses TRBV9 with TRBJ1-3, with a tentative D call TRBD1 (6 bases). Germline V gene data show CDR1 as SGDLS and CDR2 as YYNGEE. Trimming removed 2 bases at V and 2 bases at J, with 17 bases between. The CDR3 extends over 17 amino acids.

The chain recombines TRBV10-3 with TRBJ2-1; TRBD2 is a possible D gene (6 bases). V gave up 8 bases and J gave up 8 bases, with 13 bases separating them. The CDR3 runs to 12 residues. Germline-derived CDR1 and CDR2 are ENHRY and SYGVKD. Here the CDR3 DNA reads TGTGCCATCTCAGCTAGCGACGATGAGCAGTTCTTC. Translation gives CAISASDDEQFF.

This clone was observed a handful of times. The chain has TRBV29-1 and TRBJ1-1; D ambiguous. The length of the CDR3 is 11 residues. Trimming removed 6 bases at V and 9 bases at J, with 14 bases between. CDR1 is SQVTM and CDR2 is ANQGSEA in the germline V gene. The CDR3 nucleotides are TGCAGCGTCTGGGGAGGGTTACAAGCTTTCTTT. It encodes CSVWGGLQAFF. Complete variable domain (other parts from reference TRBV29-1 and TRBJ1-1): SAVISQKPSRDICQRGTSLTIQCQVDSQVTMMFWYRQQPGQSLTLIATANQGSEATYESGFVIDKFPISRPNLTFSTLTVSNMSPEDSSIYLCSVWGGLQAFFGQGTRLTVV.

CDR3: CAWSVLAGATFSPLHF. CDR3 DNA sequence: TGTGCCTGGAGTGTCTTAGCCGGGGCGACATTCTCACCCCTCCACTTT. The chain recombines TRBV30 with TRBJ1-6, with TRBD1 as a possible D gene (5 bases). From germline, CDR1 is GTSNPN and CDR2 SVGIG (reference sequence). The CDR3 extends over 16 amino acids. V gave up 0 bases and J gave up 10 bases, with 19 bases separating them.

The CDR3 DNA sequence: TGCAGTGCTAGAGGGGGGGATACGCAGTATTTT. Translating it yields CSARGGDTQYF. The V call is TRBV20-1, the J call TRBJ2-3; D tentatively fits TRBD1 or TRBD2 (5 bases each). The CDR3 spans 11 residues. Germline V gene sequence: CDR1 DFQATT, CDR2 SNEGSKA (reference sequence). Trimming removed 1 base at V and 6 bases at J, with 5 bases between.

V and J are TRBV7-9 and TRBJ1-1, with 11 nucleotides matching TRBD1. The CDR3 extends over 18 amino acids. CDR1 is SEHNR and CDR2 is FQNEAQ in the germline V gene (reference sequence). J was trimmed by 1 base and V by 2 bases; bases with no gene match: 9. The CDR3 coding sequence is TGTGCCAGCAGCTTAAAGGCGGGGGACAGGGGGTCGAACACTGAAGCTTTCTTT. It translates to CASSLKAGDRGSNTEAFF.